This T cell receptor (beta chain) was recorded in a study of cytomegalovirus exposure and HLA in healthy donors. A remark on this clone: Its specificity is not known.

The study, taken as a whole, reports: In the analysis, some V segments, TRBV6-2 and TRBV6-3 included, were excluded as indistinguishable. Overall, roughly 160 TCR beta chains were annotated as cytomegalovirus-associated. Later analysis placed DRB1 highest and HLA-C lowest in TCR association rates, which differed by HLA locus.

The PCR was carried out with 60 Vbeta primers and 13 Jbeta primers. Data came from immunoSEQ multiplex PCR; TCRdb stores just in-frame clones and leaves some out. This repertoire shows some 190,000 clones, roughly 77% found once; its top ten account for 1.5% to 2%. Per germline, CDR1 SGHRS and CDR2 YFSETQ. Trimming removed 5 bases from V and 0 bases from J; junction bases left unmatched: 6. There are 17 residues in the CDR3. This clonotype was sampled from a woman between 25 and 40 years old in good health and CMV-seronegative. This rearrangement joins TRBV5-1 to TRBJ2-1; 12 bases map to TRBD2. Sequencing was carried out using PBMCs. The DNA of the CDR3 is TGCGCCAGCAGGGGCACTAGCGGGGGGTTCTCCTACAATGAGCAGTTCTTC. This translates into CASRGTSGGFSYNEQFF.